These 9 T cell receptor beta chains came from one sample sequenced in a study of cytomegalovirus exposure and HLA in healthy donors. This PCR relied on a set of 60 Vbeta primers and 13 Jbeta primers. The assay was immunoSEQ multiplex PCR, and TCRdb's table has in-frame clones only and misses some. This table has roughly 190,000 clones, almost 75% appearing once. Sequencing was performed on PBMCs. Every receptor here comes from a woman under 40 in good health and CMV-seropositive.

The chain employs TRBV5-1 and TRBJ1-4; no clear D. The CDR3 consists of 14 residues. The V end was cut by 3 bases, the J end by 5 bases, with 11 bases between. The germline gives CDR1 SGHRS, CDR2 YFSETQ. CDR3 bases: TGCGCCAGCAGCTGGGCCAATTCGAATGAAAAACTGTTTTTT. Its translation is CASSWANSNEKLFF.

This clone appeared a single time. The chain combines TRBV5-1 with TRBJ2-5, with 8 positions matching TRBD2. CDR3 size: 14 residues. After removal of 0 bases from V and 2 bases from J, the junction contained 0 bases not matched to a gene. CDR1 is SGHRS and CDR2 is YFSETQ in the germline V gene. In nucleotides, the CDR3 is TGCGCCAGCAGCTTGGCGGGGGGGCAAGAGACCCAGTACTTC. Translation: CASSLAGGQETQYF.

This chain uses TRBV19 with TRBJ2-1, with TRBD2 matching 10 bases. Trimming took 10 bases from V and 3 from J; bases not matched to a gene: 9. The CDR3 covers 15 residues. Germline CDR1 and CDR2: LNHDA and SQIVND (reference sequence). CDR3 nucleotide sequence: TGTGCCACCATCTCGGCTAGCGGGAGCTACAATGAGCAGTTCTTC. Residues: CATISASGSYNEQFF.

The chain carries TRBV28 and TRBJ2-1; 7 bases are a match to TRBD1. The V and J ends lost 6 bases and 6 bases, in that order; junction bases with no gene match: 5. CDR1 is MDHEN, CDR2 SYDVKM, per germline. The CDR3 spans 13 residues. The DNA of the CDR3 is TGTGCCAGCAGGATAGACAGGGTCAATGAGCAGTTCTTC. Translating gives CASRIDRVNEQFF.

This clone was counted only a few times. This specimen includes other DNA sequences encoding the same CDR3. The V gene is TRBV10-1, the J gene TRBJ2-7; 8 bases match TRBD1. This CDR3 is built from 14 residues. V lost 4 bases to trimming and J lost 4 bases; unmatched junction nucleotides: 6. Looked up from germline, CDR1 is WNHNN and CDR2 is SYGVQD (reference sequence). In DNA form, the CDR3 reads TGCGCCAGCAGTGGGACAGGGAATCCGTACGAGCAGTACTTC. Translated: CASSGTGNPYEQYF.

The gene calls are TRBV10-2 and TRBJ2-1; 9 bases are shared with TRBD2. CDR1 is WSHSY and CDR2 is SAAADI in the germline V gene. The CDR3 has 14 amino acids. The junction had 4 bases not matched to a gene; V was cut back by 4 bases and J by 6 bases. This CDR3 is CASSGIAGVNEQFF. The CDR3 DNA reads TGCGCCAGCAGTGGGATAGCGGGAGTCAATGAGCAGTTCTTC.

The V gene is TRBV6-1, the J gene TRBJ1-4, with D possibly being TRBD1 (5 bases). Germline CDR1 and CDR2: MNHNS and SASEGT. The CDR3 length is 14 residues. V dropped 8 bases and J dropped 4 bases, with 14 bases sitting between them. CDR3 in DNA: TGTGCCAGCGGATCGGGACTGGTTAATGAAAAACTGTTTTTT. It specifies CASGSGLVNEKLFF.

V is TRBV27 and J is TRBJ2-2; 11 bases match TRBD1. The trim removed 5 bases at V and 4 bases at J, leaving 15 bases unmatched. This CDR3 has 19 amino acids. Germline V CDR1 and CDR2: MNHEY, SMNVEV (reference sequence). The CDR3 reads CASSPHPGQGERATGELFF. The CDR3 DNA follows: TGTGCCAGCAGTCCCCACCCGGGACAGGGGGAGCGAGCCACCGGGGAGCTGTTTTTT.

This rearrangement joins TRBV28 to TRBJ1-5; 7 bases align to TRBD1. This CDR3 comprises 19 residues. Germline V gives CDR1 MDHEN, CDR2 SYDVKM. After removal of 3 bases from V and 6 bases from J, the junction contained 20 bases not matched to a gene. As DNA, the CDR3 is TGTGCCAGCAGTTTTTGGGACAGTTCTGAAGGGGGTTCGGGTCAGCCCCAGCATTTT. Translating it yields CASSFWDSSEGGSGQPQHF.